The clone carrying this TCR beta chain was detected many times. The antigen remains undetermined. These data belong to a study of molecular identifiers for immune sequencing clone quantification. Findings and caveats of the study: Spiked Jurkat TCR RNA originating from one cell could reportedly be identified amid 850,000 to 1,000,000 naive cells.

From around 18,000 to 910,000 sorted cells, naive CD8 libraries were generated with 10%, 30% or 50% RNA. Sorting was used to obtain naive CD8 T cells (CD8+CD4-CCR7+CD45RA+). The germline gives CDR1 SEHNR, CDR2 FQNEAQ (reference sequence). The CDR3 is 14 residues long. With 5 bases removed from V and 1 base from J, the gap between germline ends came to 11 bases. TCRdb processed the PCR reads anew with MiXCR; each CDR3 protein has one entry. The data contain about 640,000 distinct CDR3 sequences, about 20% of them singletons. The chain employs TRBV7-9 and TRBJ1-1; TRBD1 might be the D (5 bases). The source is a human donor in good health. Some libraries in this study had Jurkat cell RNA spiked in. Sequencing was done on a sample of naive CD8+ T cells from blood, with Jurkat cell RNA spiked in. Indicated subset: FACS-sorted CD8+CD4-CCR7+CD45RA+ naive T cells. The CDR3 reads CASSPTDPNTEAFF. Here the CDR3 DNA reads TGTGCCAGCAGCCCGACAGACCCGAACACTGAAGCTTTCTTT.